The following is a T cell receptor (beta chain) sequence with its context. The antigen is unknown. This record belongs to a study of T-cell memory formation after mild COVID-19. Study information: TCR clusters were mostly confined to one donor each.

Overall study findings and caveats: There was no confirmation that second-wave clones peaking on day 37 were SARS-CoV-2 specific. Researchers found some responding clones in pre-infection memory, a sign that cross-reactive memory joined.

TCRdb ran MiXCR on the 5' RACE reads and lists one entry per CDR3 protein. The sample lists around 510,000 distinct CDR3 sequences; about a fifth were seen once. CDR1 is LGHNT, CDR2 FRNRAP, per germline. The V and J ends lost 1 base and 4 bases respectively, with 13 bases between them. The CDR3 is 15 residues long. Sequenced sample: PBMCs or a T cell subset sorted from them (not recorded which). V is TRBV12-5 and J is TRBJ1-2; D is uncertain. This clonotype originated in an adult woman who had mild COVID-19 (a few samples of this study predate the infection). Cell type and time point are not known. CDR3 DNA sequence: TGTGCTAGTGGTTTGGCCCCCGGGCAGGTCTATGGCTACACCTTC. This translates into CASGLAPGQVYGYTF.